This is a list of T cell receptor beta chains from one sample in a study of blood T cell repertoires in COVID-19. The assay was immunoSEQ multiplex PCR, and TCRdb's table has in-frame clones only and misses some. The sample yields roughly 140,000 clones, 84% seen once. The sequencing sample was made of peripheral blood. The receptors derive from a woman aged 45-59 years in a cohort sampled during active or convalescent COVID-19. Both conserved end residues are part of each CDR3. The D gene is left open where the match is weak. The size of a clone is reported for some rows only, either as once, few or many, or as a class for expanded clones.

d_call: NA
j_call: TRBJ1-5
v_call: TRBV30
clone_size: NA
cdr3_aa: CAWSGRGGNQPQHF
cdr3_nt: TGTGCCTGGAGTGGCAGGGGTGGCAATCAGCCCCAGCATTTT

d_call: TRBD1
j_call: TRBJ2-1
v_call: TRBV5-1
clone_size: NA
cdr3_aa: CASSGTGGPIAEQFF
cdr3_nt: TGCGCCAGCAGCGGGACAGGGGGTCCAATTGCTGAGCAGTTCTTC

d_call: TRBD1
j_call: TRBJ1-2
v_call: TRBV24-1
clone_size: NA
cdr3_aa: CATGASGTDYGYTF
cdr3_nt: TGTGCCACCGGAGCCTCCGGGACAGACTATGGCTACACCTTC

d_call: TRBD2
j_call: TRBJ2-3
v_call: TRBV6-1
clone_size: NA
cdr3_aa: CASSEDLAGEADTQYF
cdr3_nt: TGTGCCAGCAGTGAAGACCTAGCGGGGGAGGCAGATACGCAGTATTTT

d_call: NA
j_call: TRBJ2-5
v_call: TRBV29-1
clone_size: NA
cdr3_aa: CSVEELVGVETQYF
cdr3_nt: TGCAGCGTTGAAGAACTAGTCGGGGTGGAGACCCAGTACTTC

d_call: NA
j_call: TRBJ2-6
v_call: TRBV6-2/TRBV6-3
clone_size: NA
cdr3_aa: CASSYPRGAPGANVLTF
cdr3_nt: TGTGCCAGCAGTTATCCCCGGGGGGCCCCTGGGGCCAACGTCCTGACTTTC

d_call: TRBD1
j_call: TRBJ1-4
v_call: TRBV19
clone_size: NA
cdr3_aa: CASRSGQGTQYLGKLFF
cdr3_nt: TGTGCCAGTAGATCGGGACAGGGGACGCAGTACCTCGGAAAACTGTTTTTT

d_call: NA
j_call: TRBJ2-7
v_call: TRBV20-1
clone_size: NA
cdr3_aa: CSLRTAYEQYF
cdr3_nt: TGCAGTCTGAGAACAGCCTACGAGCAGTACTTC

d_call: NA
j_call: TRBJ1-1
v_call: TRBV5-4
clone_size: NA
cdr3_aa: CASSLDRVNTEAFF
cdr3_nt: TGTGCCAGCAGCTTGGATCGCGTGAACACTGAAGCTTTCTTT

d_call: NA
j_call: TRBJ1-4
v_call: TRBV11-2
clone_size: NA
cdr3_aa: CASSLGGTGRELFF
cdr3_nt: TGTGCCAGCAGCTTAGGCGGGACCGGACGGGAACTGTTTTTT

d_call: TRBD2
j_call: TRBJ2-5
v_call: TRBV19
clone_size: few
cdr3_aa: CASSLLAGGQETQYF
cdr3_nt: TGTGCCAGTAGCTTACTAGCGGGGGGGCAAGAGACCCAGTACTTC

d_call: NA
j_call: TRBJ2-5
v_call: TRBV29-1
clone_size: NA
cdr3_aa: CSVEGGQAAGETQYF
cdr3_nt: TGCAGCGTTGAGGGTGGGCAGGCCGCTGGAGAGACCCAGTACTTC

d_call: TRBD1
j_call: TRBJ1-2
v_call: TRBV5-1
clone_size: NA
cdr3_aa: CASSSGTGGLYGYTF
cdr3_nt: TGCGCCAGCAGTTCCGGGACAGGGGGCCTCTATGGCTACACCTTC

d_call: TRBD2
j_call: TRBJ2-7
v_call: TRBV9
clone_size: NA
cdr3_aa: CASSVELAGPYEQYF
cdr3_nt: TGTGCCAGCAGCGTAGAACTAGCGGGGCCCTACGAGCAGTACTTC

d_call: NA
j_call: TRBJ1-2
v_call: TRBV2
clone_size: NA
cdr3_aa: CASSAYGGYNNYGYTF
cdr3_nt: TGTGCCAGCAGTGCATACGGCGGTTACAATAACTATGGCTACACCTTC

d_call: TRBD2
j_call: TRBJ2-1
v_call: TRBV7-2
clone_size: NA
cdr3_aa: CASSLKVTSGGVLVNEQFF
cdr3_nt: TGTGCCAGCAGCTTGAAGGTGACTAGCGGGGGGGTTTTGGTCAATGAGCAGTTCTTC

d_call: TRBD1
j_call: TRBJ2-5
v_call: TRBV5-4
clone_size: NA
cdr3_aa: CASSPDRGETQYF
cdr3_nt: TGTGCCAGCAGCCCCGACAGGGGGGAGACCCAGTACTTC